This T cell receptor (beta chain) was observed in a study of blood T cells in healthy people across ages. V shed 5 bases, J shed 2 bases, and the junction held 7 bases outside the gene matches. This CDR3 contains 15 residues. Germline loops: CDR1 DFQATT, CDR2 SNEGSKA (reference sequence). A second PCR of 7 to 11 cycles used a sample-barcoded 5' primer and a J-beta primer mix. TCRdb re-analysed the 5' RACE reads in MiXCR, keeping a single row per CDR3 protein. The table shows 750,000 to 950,000 distinct CDR3 sequences, with roughly 24% occurring only once. This clonotype was seen a few times. These data also formed part of another study, on T cells of mothers and their children.

The receptor was isolated from a boy between 10 and 17 years old in good health. This rearrangement joins TRBV20-1 to TRBJ2-7; 12 nucleotides line up with TRBD1. The sample consisted of blood. This CDR3 reads CSASFRDRGPYEQYF. CDR3 sequence (DNA): TGCAGTGCTTCCTTCCGGGACAGGGGGCCCTACGAGCAGTACTTC.